These 23 T cell receptor beta chains originate from one sample sequenced in a study of CD8 T cells in ankylosing spondylitis. TCRdb reanalysed the 5' RACE reads using MiXCR and keeps one entry per CDR3 protein. The data contain 300,000 to 400,000 distinct CDR3 sequences, 14% to 15% of them singletons. Input material: blood, either unsorted or a sorted T cell fraction (not recorded which). The source is a male donor with ankylosing spondylitis or in good health (not recorded which).

This chain links TRBV6-1 with TRBJ1-1; D call uncertain. This CDR3 comprises 13 residues. V lost 5 bases and J 8 bases, leaving 15 bases between the germline ends. Germline values: CDR1 MNHNS, CDR2 SASEGT. CDR3 region: CASSRTTDIEAFF. The CDR3, as DNA: TGTGCCAGCAGTAGGACTACAGATATCGAAGCTTTCTTT.

The chain combines TRBV7-9 with TRBJ1-1; D is uncertain. V dropped 2 bases and J dropped 13 bases, with 11 bases sitting between them. The CDR3 sequence is 11 residues long. Looked up from germline, CDR1 is SEHNR and CDR2 is FQNEAQ (reference sequence). The CDR3 spells CASSLRDVGFF. The CDR3 bases are TGTGCCAGCAGCTTAAGAGATGTAGGTTTCTTT.

This chain connects TRBV5-1 to TRBJ2-3, with D possibly matching TRBD1 (7 bases). V lost 4 bases and J 2 bases, leaving 11 bases between the germline ends. The CDR3 runs 14 residues. CDR1 and CDR2 from the germline V gene are SGHRS and YFSETQ. CDR3 residues: CASSAGQYTDTQYF. The CDR3 bases are TGCGCCAGCAGCGCGGGACAGTACACAGATACGCAGTATTTT.

The chain employs TRBV5-6 and TRBJ2-1; D ambiguous. The ends were cut back, 3 bases at V and 15 bases at J, with 25 bases in the middle. From germline, CDR1 is SGHDT and CDR2 YYEEEE. This CDR3 spans 15 amino acids. For the CDR3, the DNA is TGTGCCAGCAGCTCACAACTAAGGCGTACGCACTTAGGGTTCTTC. This codes for CASSSQLRRTHLGFF.

The genes are TRBV12-3 or TRBV12-4 and TRBJ2-1; D is possibly TRBD1 or TRBD2 (5 bases each). V lost 5 bases, J lost 8 bases, and 19 bases lay in between. There are 15 residues in the CDR3. CDR3 sequence reads: CASSPTGGIVDEQFF. In DNA form, the CDR3 reads TGTGCCAGCAGTCCCACAGGAGGAATTGTGGATGAGCAGTTCTTC.

The chain is built from TRBV20-1 and TRBJ1-2; 7 nucleotides line up with TRBD1. The length of the CDR3 is 14 residues. Germline values: CDR1 DFQATT, CDR2 SNEGSKA (reference sequence). V gave up 3 bases and J gave up 8 bases; unmatched junction bases: 12. CDR3 sequence reads: CSARVGDRDGGYTF. The DNA of the CDR3 is TGCAGTGCTAGGGTCGGAGACAGGGACGGCGGCTACACCTTC.

The gene calls are TRBV5-1 and TRBJ2-3, with TRBD2 matching 14 bases. The germline CDR1 and CDR2 sequences are SGHRS and YFSETQ. The CDR3 loop spans 18 amino acids. J was trimmed by 4 bases and V by 4 bases; bases with no gene match: 11. The CDR3 DNA reads as TGCGCCAGCAGCCCTATCGGGACTAGCGGGAGTAAGGCAGATACGCAGTATTTT. It translates to CASSPIGTSGSKADTQYF.

In this sample, this clonotype turned up a few times. This chain joins TRBV4-1 and TRBJ2-5; D remains ambiguous. The ends were cut back, 2 bases at V and 6 bases at J, with 4 bases in the middle. Germline V gene lookup returns CDR1 MGHRA and CDR2 YSYEKL. CDR3 length equals 11 residues. Here the CDR3 reads CASSQTQTQYF. For the CDR3, the DNA is TGCGCCAGCAGCCAAACCCAGACCCAGTACTTC.

This rearrangement joins TRBV6-5 to TRBJ2-1, with D possibly being TRBD1 (5 bases). Trimming took off 4 bases at V and 6 bases at J, with 13 bases between the two ends. The CDR3 has 14 residues. CDR1 and CDR2 from the germline V gene are MNHEY and SVGAGI. The CDR3 here is CASSWGHNSNEQFF. The DNA of the CDR3 is TGTGCCAGCAGTTGGGGCCACAACTCCAATGAGCAGTTCTTC.

This clonotype was detected many times. The chain carries TRBV6-5 and TRBJ1-6; 9 bases are a match to TRBD1. Germline V gene data show CDR1 as MNHEY and CDR2 as SVGAGI. The CDR3 extends over 15 amino acids. V shed 1 base, J shed 10 bases, and the junction held 5 bases outside the gene matches. In DNA, the CDR3 is TGTGCCAGCAGTTACTTACAGGGGGCTGAATCACCCCTCCACTTT. Translation gives CASSYLQGAESPLHF.

V usage is TRBV10-3 and J usage is TRBJ2-1, with a tentative D call TRBD2 (6 bases). In germline, CDR1 is ENHRY, CDR2 SYGVKD. V shed 4 bases and J shed 0 bases, with 13 bases lying between them. The CDR3 length is 16 residues. The CDR3 reads CAISVVEGLSYNEQFF. Here the CDR3 DNA reads TGTGCCATCAGTGTAGTTGAGGGACTCTCCTACAATGAGCAGTTCTTC.

The chain is built from TRBV7-2 and TRBJ1-2; D is unresolved. The V gene's germline CDR1 is SGHTA and CDR2 FQGNSA. V dropped 1 base and J dropped 1 base, with 7 bases sitting between them. The CDR3 extends over 14 amino acids. CDR3 DNA: TGTGCCAGCAGCTTAGAGGGAGATAACTATGGCTACACCTTC. This sequence encodes CASSLEGDNYGYTF.

The genes are TRBV6-2 or TRBV6-3 and TRBJ2-1; D ambiguous. This CDR3 spans 13 amino acids. V was clipped by 0 bases and J by 9 bases, with 9 bases between them. CDR1 MNHEY and CDR2 SVGEGT come from the germline V gene. CDR3 nucleotide sequence: TGTGCCAGCAGTTACTCCCAGAGGAGTGAGCAGTTCTTC. As protein: CASSYSQRSEQFF.

This clonotype was detected ten times or more. The J gene is TRBJ2-3, the V gene TRBV25-1; the D is unclear. The CDR3 runs to 14 residues. CDR1 MGHDK and CDR2 SYGVNS come from the germline V gene. Trimming removed 2 bases from V and 4 bases from J, with 10 bases in between. This CDR3 is CASSEMGSADTQYF. The CDR3 DNA sequence: TGTGCCAGCAGTGAAATGGGTTCAGCAGATACGCAGTATTTT. Full variable domain (rest looked up from reference TRBV25-1 and TRBJ2-3): EADIYQTPRYLVIGTGKKITLECSQTMGHDKMYWYQQDPGMELHLIHYSYGVNSTEKGDLSSESTVSRIRTEHFPLTLESARPSHTSQYLCASSEMGSADTQYFGPGTRLTVL.

This clonotype was counted between two and nine times. V usage is TRBV9 and J usage is TRBJ2-2; 8 nucleotides agree with TRBD1. The CDR3 consists of 16 residues. Looked up from germline, CDR1 is SGDLS and CDR2 is YYNGEE. Unmatched junction bases numbered 5, after V lost 2 bases and J lost 2 bases. The CDR3 reads CASSVTGDTNTGELFF. The CDR3 DNA reads TGTGCCAGCAGCGTGACAGGGGACACCAACACCGGGGAGCTGTTTTTT.

The gene calls are TRBV5-1 and TRBJ1-6; D may be TRBD1 (6 bases). The V and J ends lost 0 bases and 5 bases respectively, with 6 bases between them. There are 14 residues in the CDR3. CDR1 is SGHRS and CDR2 is YFSETQ in the germline V gene. The CDR3 here is CASSLGQDNSPLHF. The CDR3 DNA follows: TGCGCCAGCAGCTTGGGACAGGATAATTCACCCCTCCACTTT. The complete variable domain, with remaining parts taken from reference TRBV5-1 and TRBJ1-6, reads KAGVTQTPRYLIKTRGQQVTLSCSPISGHRSVSWYQQTPGQGLQFLFEYFSETQRNKGNFPGRFSGRQFSNSRSEMNVSTLELGDSALYLCASSLGQDNSPLHFGNGTRLTVT.

This chain joins TRBV4-1 and TRBJ1-2; D possibly corresponds to TRBD1 (5 bases). The CDR3 runs to 16 residues. The germline CDR1 and CDR2 sequences are MGHRA and YSYEKL. V lost 1 base, J lost 8 bases, and 20 bases lay in between. This chain's CDR3 is CASSQGIAGQLGGYTF. For the CDR3, the DNA is TGCGCCAGCAGCCAAGGAATAGCAGGGCAGCTGGGAGGCTACACCTTC.

The chain carries TRBV7-9 and TRBJ2-1; 7 bases align to TRBD2. V was clipped by 3 bases and J by 6 bases; unmatched bases: 11. The CDR3 consists of 16 residues. Looked up from germline, CDR1 is SEHNR and CDR2 is FQNEAQ (reference sequence). The CDR3 is CASSLGGTLTLNEQFF. CDR3 nucleotides: TGTGCCAGCAGCTTGGGGGGGACCCTCACCCTCAATGAGCAGTTCTTC. The full variable domain, in which reference TRBV7-9 and TRBJ2-1 provide the parts outside the CDR3, is DTGVSQNPRHKITKRGQNVTFRCDPISEHNRLYWYRQTLGQGPEFLTYFQNEAQLEKSRLLSDRFSAERPKGSFSTLEIQRTEQGDSAMYLCASSLGGTLTLNEQFFGPGTRLTVL.

This clonotype was seen many times. The chain uses TRBV7-9 and TRBJ2-3, with TRBD1 matching over 9 bases. V was clipped by 2 bases and J by 5 bases; unmatched bases: 8. CDR3 length: 16 residues. Per the germline V gene, CDR1 is SEHNR and CDR2 is FQNEAQ (reference sequence). The CDR3, as DNA: TGTGCCAGCAGCTTATCCGGACAGGGGAGAGGAGATACGCAGTATTTT. Translating gives CASSLSGQGRGDTQYF.

This clonotype occurred a few times. V gene TRBV4-1 combines with J gene TRBJ2-7, with 12 positions matching TRBD2. V was pared by 2 bases and J by 3 bases, with 8 bases of the junction left unmatched. The CDR3 contains 17 residues. Germline CDR1 MGHRA, CDR2 YSYEKL. CDR3 DNA: TGCGCCAGCAGCCAAAATTTGGGGACTAGCGGGCTCTACGAGCAGTACTTC. It specifies CASSQNLGTSGLYEQYF.

Only a few counts were recorded for this clonotype. V usage is TRBV7-9 and J usage is TRBJ2-7, with D possibly being TRBD2 (5 bases). Trimming shortened V by 5 bases and J by 2 bases, and 19 bases separated the two germline ends. This CDR3 comprises 16 residues. CDR1 and CDR2 (germline): SEHNR, FQNEAQ (reference sequence). CDR3 bases: TGTGCCAGCAGCCTGGAGAGTTGGGAGAAAACCTACGAGCAGTACTTC. Translated, it gives CASSLESWEKTYEQYF.

This clonotype has more than one count but fewer than ten. The chain employs TRBV12-3 or TRBV12-4 and TRBJ2-7; 10 nucleotides line up with TRBD2. The CDR3 spans 14 residues. Losses at the gene ends were 5 bases for V and 3 bases for J; bases not matched to a gene: 4. The CDR3 sequence: CASSKREGFYEQYF. In nucleotides, the CDR3 is TGTGCCAGCAGTAAGCGGGAGGGATTCTACGAGCAGTACTTC.

The V call is TRBV2, the J call TRBJ1-6; 7 bases match TRBD1. The CDR3 is 16 residues long. Germline V gene data show CDR1 as SNHLY and CDR2 as FYNNEI. V lost 6 bases, J lost 4 bases, and 9 bases stayed unmatched. In DNA form, the CDR3 reads TGTGCCAGCAGGTCCCGGACAGGTGTTTATAATTCACCCCTCCACTTT. The encoded protein is CASRSRTGVYNSPLHF.